Shown below are 13 T cell receptor beta chains from a single sample sequenced in a study of T-cell memory formation after mild COVID-19. TCRdb re-analysed the 5' RACE reads in MiXCR, keeping a single row per CDR3 protein. The sample holds about 470,000 distinct CDR3 sequences, about 20% seen once. The sequenced material came from PBMCs or a T cell subset sorted from them (not recorded which). These receptors originate from an adult woman who had mild COVID-19 (a few samples of this study predate the infection). Cell type and time point are not known.

In this sample, this clonotype turned up a few times. The CDR3 loop reads CSVEDPGQGAKYEQYF. The CDR3 nucleotides read TGCAGCGTTGAAGATCCGGGACAGGGGGCGAAGTACGAGCAGTACTTC. This rearrangement joins TRBV29-1 to TRBJ2-7; 12 bases are shared with TRBD1. The ends lost 0 bases at V and 4 bases at J; junction bases unmatched: 7. The V gene's germline CDR1 is SQVTM and CDR2 ANQGSEA. The CDR3 covers 16 residues.

This clonotype occurred a few times. The V gene is TRBV3-1, the J gene TRBJ1-4, with D unclear. The CDR3 has 14 amino acids. Trimming left V 3 bases short and J 8 bases short, with 13 bases between. Looked up from germline, CDR1 is LGHDT and CDR2 is YNNKEL (reference sequence). CDR3 residues: CASSHPARNEKLFF. As DNA, the CDR3 is TGTGCCAGCAGCCACCCCGCACGGAACGAAAAACTGTTTTTT.

This chain connects TRBV2 to TRBJ1-5; 7 bases align to TRBD1. From germline, CDR1 is SNHLY and CDR2 FYNNEI. The CDR3 length is 15 residues. V lost 2 bases and J lost 4; bases outside the gene matches: 5. The CDR3 sequence is CASSERRQGNQPQHF. The CDR3, as DNA: TGTGCCAGCAGTGAAAGGAGACAGGGAAATCAGCCCCAGCATTTT.

This clonotype was seen ten or more times. The V and J genes are TRBV4-1 and TRBJ1-2; 7 bases fit TRBD1. CDR3 size: 13 residues. Trimming cost V 4 bases and J 8 bases; bases outside gene matches: 7. CDR1 MGHRA and CDR2 YSYEKL come from the germline V gene. For the CDR3, the DNA is TGCGCCAGCAGCCCGCGGGACAGTAGAGGCTACACCTTC. Translation gives CASSPRDSRGYTF.

This chain links TRBV5-1 with TRBJ2-5, with 7 bases aligning to TRBD2. The CDR3 contains 17 residues. The J segment lost 4 bases and the V segment lost 4 bases, leaving 16 bases of the junction unmatched. Germline CDR1 is SGHRS and CDR2 is YFSETQ. CDR3 protein: CASSLRRLAIDGETQYF. Written as DNA, the CDR3 is TGCGCCAGCAGCCTCAGAAGACTAGCTATAGATGGAGAGACCCAGTACTTC. Full variable domain (rest looked up from reference TRBV5-1 and TRBJ2-5): KAGVTQTPRYLIKTRGQQVTLSCSPISGHRSVSWYQQTPGQGLQFLFEYFSETQRNKGNFPGRFSGRQFSNSRSEMNVSTLELGDSALYLCASSLRRLAIDGETQYFGPGTRLLVL.

The chain recombines TRBV5-4 with TRBJ2-3; D gene unclear. Trimming removed 8 bases at V and 4 bases at J, with 11 bases between. Germline values: CDR1 SGHNT, CDR2 YYREEE (reference sequence). The CDR3 loop spans 12 amino acids. The CDR3: CASSIVADTQYF. The CDR3 DNA sequence: TGTGCCAGTTCGATAGTTGCAGATACGCAGTATTTT.

This sequence joins TRBV5-6 and TRBJ2-6; D is unclear. Germline V gene sequence: CDR1 SGHDT, CDR2 YYEEEE. V shed 0 bases and J shed 0 bases, with 7 bases lying between them. CDR3 length: 16 residues. As DNA, the CDR3 is TGTGCCAGCAGCTTGGGGCAGATCTCTGGGGCCAACGTCCTGACTTTC. It yields the protein CASSLGQISGANVLTF.

This clonotype was seen repeatedly, ten times or more. In DNA form, the CDR3 reads TGTGCCAGCAGCCCACGACAGGGCGGGACCCAGTACTTC. It codes for CASSPRQGGTQYF. The chain joins TRBV7-3 to TRBJ2-5; 7 bases match TRBD1. The V segment lost 5 bases and the J segment 7 bases; nucleotides outside the gene matches: 7. The germline CDR1 and CDR2 sequences are SGHTA and FQGTGA. The CDR3 sequence is 13 residues long.

The chain recombines TRBV4-2 with TRBJ1-1; no reliable D call. The V gene's germline CDR1 is LGHNA and CDR2 YNFKEQ. There are 14 residues in the CDR3. Trimming removed 3 bases from V and 6 bases from J, with 14 bases in between. CDR3 sequence: CASSQVNGVSEAFF. In DNA form, the CDR3 reads TGTGCCAGCAGCCAGGTCAACGGGGTCTCTGAAGCTTTCTTT.

The J gene is TRBJ1-5, the V gene TRBV21-1. TRBV21-1 is deemed a pseudogene. This CDR3 region has 11 residues. The CDR3 region is CASSYSQPQHF. The DNA for the CDR3 is TGTGCCAGCAGTTATAGTCAGCCCCAGCATTTT.

This clonotype was detected ten times or more. The rearrangement links TRBV7-8 to TRBJ2-2; 10 bases map to TRBD1. The CDR3 length is 16 residues. Germline V gene data show CDR1 as SGHVS and CDR2 as FQNEAQ. J was trimmed by 5 bases and V by 1 base; bases with no gene match: 4. The CDR3: CASSLGGQGFTGELFF. The CDR3 DNA sequence: TGTGCCAGCAGCTTAGGGGGACAGGGGTTTACCGGGGAGCTGTTTTTT. Combining the CDR3 with reference TRBV7-8 and TRBJ2-2 gives the whole variable domain GAGVSQSPRYKVAKRGQDVALRCDPISGHVSLFWYQQALGQGPEFLTYFQNEAQLDKSGLPSDRFFAERPEGSVSTLKIQRTQQEDSAVYLCASSLGGQGFTGELFFGEGSRLTVL.

This rearrangement joins TRBV14 to TRBJ2-3; D uncertain. The V and J ends lost 0 bases and 2 bases respectively, with 9 bases between them. This CDR3 is 15 amino acids long. Germline CDR1 is SGHDN and CDR2 is FVKESK. DNA of the CDR3: TGTGCCAGCAGCCAAGAGCTTGGAACCACAGATACGCAGTATTTT. It translates to CASSQELGTTDTQYF.

This clonotype has only a few counts. V gene TRBV15 combines with J gene TRBJ2-1; 9 bases fit TRBD2. CDR1 and CDR2 from the germline V gene are LNHNV and YYDKDF (reference sequence). The CDR3 runs 19 residues. V lost 0 bases, J lost 6 bases, and 15 bases stayed unmatched. The CDR3 reads CATSRDLRVVAGVGNEQFF. The CDR3, as DNA: TGTGCCACCAGCAGAGATCTGCGTGTTGTAGCGGGAGTGGGCAATGAGCAGTTCTTC.